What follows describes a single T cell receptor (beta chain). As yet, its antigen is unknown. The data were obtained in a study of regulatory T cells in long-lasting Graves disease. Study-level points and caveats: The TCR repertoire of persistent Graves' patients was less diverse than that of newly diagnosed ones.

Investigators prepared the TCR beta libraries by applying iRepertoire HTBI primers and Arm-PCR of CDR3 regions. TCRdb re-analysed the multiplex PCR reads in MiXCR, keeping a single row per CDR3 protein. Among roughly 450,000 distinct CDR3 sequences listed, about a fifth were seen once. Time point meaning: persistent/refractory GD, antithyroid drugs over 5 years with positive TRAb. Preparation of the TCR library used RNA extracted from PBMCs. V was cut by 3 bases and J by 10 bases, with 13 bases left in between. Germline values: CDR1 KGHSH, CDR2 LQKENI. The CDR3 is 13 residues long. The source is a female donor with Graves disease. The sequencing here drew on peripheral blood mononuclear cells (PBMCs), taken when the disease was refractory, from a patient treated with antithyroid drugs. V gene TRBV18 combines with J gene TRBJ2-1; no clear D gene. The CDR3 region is CASSPLGMDEQFF. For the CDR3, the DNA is TGTGCCAGCTCACCCCTAGGGATGGACGAGCAGTTCTTC.